This passage covers 2 T cell receptor beta chains from one sample sequenced in a study of T-cell reconstitution after alpha-beta-depleted transplantation in children. TCRbeta library construction was performed incorporating unique molecular identifiers. TCRdb passed the PCR reads through MiXCR, listing each CDR3 protein once. The sample includes 40,000 to 55,000 distinct CDR3 sequences, approximately 8.7% seen only once; the top ten take 27%. The sample was PBMCs, mostly from graft donor cells, taken 60 days after TCRalphabeta/CD19-depleted stem cell transplant. These receptors all come from a male patient between 2 and 15 years old who had a stem cell transplant for chronic granulomatous disease, so the T cells may come from the graft donor.

This clonotype was detected many times. The chain has TRBV20-1 and TRBJ1-5, with TRBD1 matching 10 bases. CDR1 and CDR2 (germline): DFQATT, SNEGSKA (reference sequence). This CDR3 is built from 15 residues. Trimming took 5 bases from V and 6 from J; bases not matched to a gene: 10. CDR3 sequence: CSAGGGQGQGQPQHF. Here the CDR3 DNA reads TGCAGTGCTGGTGGGGGACAGGGGCAAGGTCAGCCCCAGCATTTT.

This clonotype has ten or more counts. The genes are TRBV28 and TRBJ2-5; TRBD1 aligns across 8 bases. The V gene end was trimmed by 3 bases and the J gene end by 9 bases; junction bases not matched to a gene: 9. CDR3 length equals 14 residues. The germline gives CDR1 MDHEN, CDR2 SYDVKM. The CDR3 protein is CASSFGDRTEAQYF. The CDR3, as DNA: TGTGCCAGCAGTTTTGGGGACAGGACCGAGGCCCAGTACTTC.